This entry describes one TCR beta chain. There is no known antigen for this receptor. No base quality information exists; no much larger clone differs at one position. Taken from cysteine to phenylalanine, the CDR3 has 13 residues. CDR3 DNA only is kept here, 39 bases in frame from base 1. The germline V gene provides CDR1 SGHDN and CDR2 FVKESK. Relative to germline, V is missing 6 bases and J is missing 7 bases, with 9 bases of the junction outside any gene match. The library was made by the immunoSEQ multiplex PCR assay. Held by TCRdb, this immuneACCESS table contains in-frame sequences only and omits some clones. Under half of the omission traces to an unresolved V gene where checked; the cause of the rest is unknown. This sample has over 10,000 clones in its table, and 94% of those were observed once. The ten largest clones take up 7.5% to 8% of the sample. The data stem from a study of technical replicates of blood from several donors (dated by TCRdb to 2016 to 2017).

Recombination connected TRBV14 to TRBJ2-7; 7 bases in the middle match TRBD1. The sequenced sample was PBMCs. The source is a human donor in good health. The CDR3 region: CASRLTGFVEQYF. Read as DNA, the sequence is TGTGCCAGCAGGCTGACAGGGTTCGTGGAGCAGTACTTC.